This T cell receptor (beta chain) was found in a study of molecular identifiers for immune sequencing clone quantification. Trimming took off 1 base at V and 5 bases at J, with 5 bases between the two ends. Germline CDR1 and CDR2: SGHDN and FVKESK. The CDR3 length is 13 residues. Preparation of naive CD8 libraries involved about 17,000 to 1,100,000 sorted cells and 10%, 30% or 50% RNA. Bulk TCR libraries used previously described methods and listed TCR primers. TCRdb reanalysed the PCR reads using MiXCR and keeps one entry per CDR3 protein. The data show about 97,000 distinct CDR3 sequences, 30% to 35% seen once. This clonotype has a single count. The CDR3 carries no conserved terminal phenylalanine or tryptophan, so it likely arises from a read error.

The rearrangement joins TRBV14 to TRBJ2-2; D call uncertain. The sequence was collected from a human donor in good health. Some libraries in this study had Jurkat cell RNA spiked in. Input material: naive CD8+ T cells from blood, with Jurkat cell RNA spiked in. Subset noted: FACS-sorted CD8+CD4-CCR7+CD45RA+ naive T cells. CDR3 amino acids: CASSQVHTGELFL. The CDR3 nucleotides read TGTGCCAGCAGCCAAGTACATACCGGGGAGCTGTTTCTT.